The next 20 T cell receptor beta chains were all read from a single sample in a study of T cells in Graves' hyperthyroidism and ophthalmopathy. What was amplified from RNA transcripts were TCR beta CDR3 regions. RT-PCR in the first round (using the HTBI primer set) targeted the TCR CDR3. MiXCR, run by TCRdb on the multiplex PCR reads, gives a single entry per CDR3 protein. The table has about 610,000 distinct CDR3 sequences, 14% to 15% seen once; the top ten hold 3.5% to 4.5%. Sequencing used blood. The origin of the receptors is a woman aged 40 to 49 with Graves' ophthalmopathy.

This chain uses TRBV15 with TRBJ1-2; 8 bases match TRBD1. The CDR3 consists of 15 residues. The junction had 12 bases not matched to a gene; V was cut back by 4 bases and J by 8 bases. Germline V gene lookup returns CDR1 LNHNV and CDR2 YYDKDF (reference sequence). The CDR3: CATSTSRTGRGGYTF. DNA of the CDR3: TGTGCCACCAGCACCTCGAGGACAGGGCGGGGGGGCTACACCTTC.

V and J are TRBV6-5 and TRBJ2-2; 9 bases align to TRBD2. Germline loops: CDR1 MNHEY, CDR2 SVGAGI. V trimming: 2 bases; J trimming: 7 bases; junction bases outside the gene matches: 5. The CDR3 sequence is 15 residues long. The CDR3 protein is CASSYGEREVGELFF. DNA for the CDR3: TGTGCCAGCAGTTACGGGGAGCGGGAGGTCGGGGAGCTGTTTTTT.

Regarding this clonotype: Just one base apart from a much larger clone, this may be a read error. The CDR3, as DNA: TGTGCCACCAGCAGAGACCTGGGGACCCGGTACTTC. The encoded protein is CATSRDLGTRYF. The chain couples TRBV15 to TRBJ2-5; the D gene could be TRBD1 or TRBD2 (5 bases each). Germline CDR1 reads LNHNV; CDR2 reads YYDKDF (reference sequence). This CDR3 comprises 12 residues.

V is TRBV12-3 or TRBV12-4 and J is TRBJ1-5; TRBD1 is a possible D gene (6 bases). This CDR3 contains 13 residues. V lost 4 bases to trimming and J lost 9 bases, with 13 bases between them. The DNA for the CDR3 is TGTGCCAGCAGTTCGACAGGTTCTACGCCCCAGCATTTT. Its translation: CASSSTGSTPQHF.

This clonotype was recorded at least ten times. This chain uses TRBV20-1 with TRBJ1-1; TRBD1 might be the D (5 bases). Germline V lookup: CDR1 DFQATT, CDR2 SNEGSKA (reference sequence). The ends were cut back, 3 bases at V and 4 bases at J, with 15 bases in the middle. This CDR3 is built from 14 residues. The CDR3 region is CSARGTPEGTEAFF. The CDR3 DNA reads as TGCAGTGCTAGGGGGACGCCGGAGGGCACTGAAGCTTTCTTT.

This clonotype was counted ten times or more. V and J are TRBV4-1 and TRBJ1-5, with a possible D match to TRBD1 (6 bases). The CDR3 runs to 17 residues. Between the trimmed V and J ends, which lost 0 bases and 11 bases, there was a span of 23 bases. Per germline, CDR1 MGHRA and CDR2 YSYEKL. The CDR3, as DNA: TGCGCCAGCAGCCAAGACTATCCCGGGACACTGGCAAGGGCCCAGCATTTT. Translating gives CASSQDYPGTLARAQHF.

This clonotype was detected many times. The CDR3 nucleotides are TGTGCCAGCAGCCAAGAGCGGATGGAGCTGTTTTTT. Its protein is CASSQERMELFF. V usage is TRBV3-1 and J usage is TRBJ2-2, with D unresolved. The CDR3 has 12 residues. V was shortened by 0 bases and J by 10 bases, with 6 bases between the two germline ends. In germline, CDR1 is LGHDT, CDR2 YNNKEL (reference sequence).

This clonotype was counted ten times or more. This rearrangement joins TRBV20-1 to TRBJ1-1; D is unclear. Germline loops: CDR1 DFQATT, CDR2 SNEGSKA (reference sequence). The ends were cut back, 2 bases at V and 11 bases at J, with 18 bases in the middle. This CDR3 region has 13 residues. CDR3 amino acids: CSARSRNSVKAFF. DNA for the CDR3: TGCAGTGCTAGATCTAGGAACAGCGTGAAGGCTTTCTTT.

This clonotype showed up many times. V is TRBV5-6 and J is TRBJ2-7; TRBD2 agrees at 12 bases. CDR1 and CDR2 from the germline V gene are SGHDT and YYEEEE. CDR3 size: 14 residues. V gave up 3 bases and J gave up 9 bases; unmatched junction bases: 7. The CDR3 is CASSWTSGTLRQYF. DNA of the CDR3: TGTGCCAGCAGCTGGACTAGCGGGACCCTTCGGCAGTACTTC.

The J gene is TRBJ1-2, the V gene TRBV19, with D perhaps matching TRBD1 (6 bases). Between the trimmed V and J ends, which lost 1 base and 6 bases, there was a span of 15 bases. Germline CDR1 and CDR2: LNHDA and SQIVND (reference sequence). The CDR3 extends over 15 amino acids. CDR3 protein: CASSIVRGRADGYTF. CDR3 DNA sequence: TGTGCCAGTAGTATAGTAAGGGGGAGAGCGGATGGCTACACCTTC.

The sample holds a few counts of this clonotype. J is TRBJ1-1 and V is TRBV9; D is possibly TRBD1 (5 bases). The germline CDR1 and CDR2 sequences are SGDLS and YYNGEE. V lost 4 bases to trimming and J lost 0 bases, with 22 bases between them. This CDR3 comprises 18 residues. The CDR3 sequence: CASSPQTVLPFVNTEAFF. CDR3 coding DNA: TGTGCCAGCAGCCCGCAGACAGTCCTCCCCTTTGTGAACACTGAAGCTTTCTTT.

This clonotype was seen many times. The rearrangement joins TRBV2 to TRBJ2-7, with 7 bases that match TRBD2. This CDR3 comprises 14 residues. The V and J ends lost 1 base and 2 bases, in that order; junction bases with no gene match: 2. The V gene's germline CDR1 is SNHLY and CDR2 FYNNEI. The CDR3 is CASSEVLAAYEQYF. The CDR3 bases are TGTGCCAGCAGTGAAGTGCTAGCGGCCTACGAGCAGTACTTC.

This clonotype has at least ten counts. This chain links TRBV5-8 with TRBJ1-1, with D perhaps matching TRBD1 (6 bases). V lost 4 bases to trimming and J lost 1 base, with 11 bases between them. Germline V gives CDR1 SGHTS, CDR2 YDEGEE. The CDR3 extends over 14 amino acids. CDR3 in amino acids: CASSQTTGNTEAFF. The CDR3 DNA follows: TGTGCCAGCAGCCAGACGACAGGGAACACTGAAGCTTTCTTT.

This clonotype was seen many times. Here the CDR3 reads CATLDNSYEQYF. DNA of the CDR3: TGTGCCACCCTGGACAACTCCTACGAGCAGTACTTC. This sequence joins TRBV28 and TRBJ2-7, with D maybe TRBD1 (5 bases). CDR3 length: 12 residues. The germline V and J ends were trimmed by 10 bases and 0 bases, with 10 bases remaining between them. CDR1 is MDHEN, CDR2 SYDVKM, per germline.

This clonotype was seen many times. The genes are TRBV27 and TRBJ2-7, with D perhaps TRBD1 (6 bases). The CDR3 covers 16 residues. Trimming removed 6 bases at V and 3 bases at J, with 21 bases between. Germline CDR1 is MNHEY and CDR2 is SMNVEV (reference sequence). The CDR3 coding sequence is TGTGCCAGCAGAAAAACCCGGGACACCCGATACTACGAGCAGTACTTC. It is translated as CASRKTRDTRYYEQYF.

This chain connects TRBV2 to TRBJ2-5; TRBD1 or TRBD2 may be the D gene (6 bases each). The V end lost 2 bases, the J end lost 5 bases, and 9 bases lay between the germline ends. Germline V gene lookup returns CDR1 SNHLY and CDR2 FYNNEI. The CDR3 loop spans 13 amino acids. CDR3 sequence reads: CASSETGAETQYF. CDR3 DNA sequence: TGTGCCAGCAGTGAAACGGGGGCCGAGACCCAGTACTTC. Looking up the rest from reference TRBV2 and TRBJ2-5 gives the full variable domain: EPEVTQTPSHQVTQMGQEVILRCVPISNHLYFYWYRQILGQKVEFLVSFYNNEISEKSEIFDDQFSVERPDGSNFTLKIRSTKLEDSAMYFCASSETGAETQYFGPGTRLLVL.

This clonotype occurred many times. This chain uses TRBV28 with TRBJ1-2, with unresolved D. CDR1 is MDHEN and CDR2 is SYDVKM in the germline V gene. This CDR3 contains 13 residues. V gave up 6 bases and J gave up 8 bases, with 16 bases separating them. The CDR3 DNA is TGTGCCAGCAGCCCCCCGGCCAGACAAGGCTACACCTTC. This gives the protein CASSPPARQGYTF.

This chain links TRBV29-1 with TRBJ2-7, with 11 positions matching TRBD1. There are 16 residues in the CDR3. CDR1 SQVTM and CDR2 ANQGSEA come from the germline V gene. V shed 5 bases and J 2 bases; nucleotides not matched to a gene: 11. For the CDR3, the DNA is TGCAGCGTTCGTTACAAGGGACAGGGGGTACCCTACGAGCAGTACTTC. Translated: CSVRYKGQGVPYEQYF.

This clonotype was recorded many times. The gene calls are TRBV12-3 or TRBV12-4 and TRBJ1-2; D gene unclear. Trimming shortened V by 2 bases and J by 7 bases, and 11 bases separated the two germline ends. This CDR3 region has 13 residues. CDR3 protein: CASSLFGLGGYTF. CDR3 nucleotide sequence: TGTGCCAGCAGTTTATTCGGCCTTGGTGGCTACACCTTC.

This clonotype showed up many times. This chain uses TRBV27 with TRBJ1-2, with D possibly being TRBD1 (5 bases). The CDR3 spans 15 residues. CDR1 is MNHEY, CDR2 SMNVEV, per germline (reference sequence). V lost 5 bases, J lost 5 bases, and 18 bases lay in between. CDR3 protein: CASSNPDGGKYGYTF. The CDR3 DNA is TGTGCCAGCAGTAACCCGGACGGGGGGAAGTATGGCTACACCTTC.